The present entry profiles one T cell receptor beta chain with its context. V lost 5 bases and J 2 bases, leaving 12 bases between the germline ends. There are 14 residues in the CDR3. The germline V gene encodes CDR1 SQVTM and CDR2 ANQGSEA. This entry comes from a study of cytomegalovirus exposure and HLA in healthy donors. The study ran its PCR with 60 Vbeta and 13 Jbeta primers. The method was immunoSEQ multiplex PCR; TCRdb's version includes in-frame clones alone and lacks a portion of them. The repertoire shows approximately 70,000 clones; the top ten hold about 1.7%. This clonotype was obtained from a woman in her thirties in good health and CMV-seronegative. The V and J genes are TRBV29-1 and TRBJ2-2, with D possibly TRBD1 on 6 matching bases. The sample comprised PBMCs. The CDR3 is CSVLDRYNTGELFF. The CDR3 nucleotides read TGCAGCGTTCTCGACAGGTATAACACCGGGGAGCTGTTTTTT.